The entry below gives a single T cell receptor beta chain sequence along with its context. Its cognate antigen is unknown. A junction boundary mismatches the germline segment, possibly from a read error. The CDR3 is 17 residues long. From germline, CDR1 is MDHEN and CDR2 SYDVKM. The PCR ran on 60 Vbeta and 13 Jbeta primers. Clones were read by immunoSEQ multiplex PCR, and TCRdb kept only the in-frame ones, dropping some. This sample's table reports about 160,000 clones. This sample is drawn from a study of cytomegalovirus exposure and HLA in healthy donors. Study-wide points: A later analysis showed TCR association rates differing by HLA locus, peaking at DRB1 and lowest at HLA-C. A few CMV-associated chains were confirmed in vitro to be specific for CMV antigens. Presence/absence analyses took donor sequencing depth as roughly uniform.

The sequencing input was PBMCs. The chain has TRBV28 and TRBJ2-7; the match to TRBD1 covers 10 bases. The clonotype was recovered from a woman aged 45-65 years in good health and CMV-seronegative. In nucleotides, the CDR3 is TGTGCTAGCAGACCATCCCTGGGACAGGGGATTCGCTACGAGCAGTACTTC. Translating gives CASRPSLGQGIRYEQYF.